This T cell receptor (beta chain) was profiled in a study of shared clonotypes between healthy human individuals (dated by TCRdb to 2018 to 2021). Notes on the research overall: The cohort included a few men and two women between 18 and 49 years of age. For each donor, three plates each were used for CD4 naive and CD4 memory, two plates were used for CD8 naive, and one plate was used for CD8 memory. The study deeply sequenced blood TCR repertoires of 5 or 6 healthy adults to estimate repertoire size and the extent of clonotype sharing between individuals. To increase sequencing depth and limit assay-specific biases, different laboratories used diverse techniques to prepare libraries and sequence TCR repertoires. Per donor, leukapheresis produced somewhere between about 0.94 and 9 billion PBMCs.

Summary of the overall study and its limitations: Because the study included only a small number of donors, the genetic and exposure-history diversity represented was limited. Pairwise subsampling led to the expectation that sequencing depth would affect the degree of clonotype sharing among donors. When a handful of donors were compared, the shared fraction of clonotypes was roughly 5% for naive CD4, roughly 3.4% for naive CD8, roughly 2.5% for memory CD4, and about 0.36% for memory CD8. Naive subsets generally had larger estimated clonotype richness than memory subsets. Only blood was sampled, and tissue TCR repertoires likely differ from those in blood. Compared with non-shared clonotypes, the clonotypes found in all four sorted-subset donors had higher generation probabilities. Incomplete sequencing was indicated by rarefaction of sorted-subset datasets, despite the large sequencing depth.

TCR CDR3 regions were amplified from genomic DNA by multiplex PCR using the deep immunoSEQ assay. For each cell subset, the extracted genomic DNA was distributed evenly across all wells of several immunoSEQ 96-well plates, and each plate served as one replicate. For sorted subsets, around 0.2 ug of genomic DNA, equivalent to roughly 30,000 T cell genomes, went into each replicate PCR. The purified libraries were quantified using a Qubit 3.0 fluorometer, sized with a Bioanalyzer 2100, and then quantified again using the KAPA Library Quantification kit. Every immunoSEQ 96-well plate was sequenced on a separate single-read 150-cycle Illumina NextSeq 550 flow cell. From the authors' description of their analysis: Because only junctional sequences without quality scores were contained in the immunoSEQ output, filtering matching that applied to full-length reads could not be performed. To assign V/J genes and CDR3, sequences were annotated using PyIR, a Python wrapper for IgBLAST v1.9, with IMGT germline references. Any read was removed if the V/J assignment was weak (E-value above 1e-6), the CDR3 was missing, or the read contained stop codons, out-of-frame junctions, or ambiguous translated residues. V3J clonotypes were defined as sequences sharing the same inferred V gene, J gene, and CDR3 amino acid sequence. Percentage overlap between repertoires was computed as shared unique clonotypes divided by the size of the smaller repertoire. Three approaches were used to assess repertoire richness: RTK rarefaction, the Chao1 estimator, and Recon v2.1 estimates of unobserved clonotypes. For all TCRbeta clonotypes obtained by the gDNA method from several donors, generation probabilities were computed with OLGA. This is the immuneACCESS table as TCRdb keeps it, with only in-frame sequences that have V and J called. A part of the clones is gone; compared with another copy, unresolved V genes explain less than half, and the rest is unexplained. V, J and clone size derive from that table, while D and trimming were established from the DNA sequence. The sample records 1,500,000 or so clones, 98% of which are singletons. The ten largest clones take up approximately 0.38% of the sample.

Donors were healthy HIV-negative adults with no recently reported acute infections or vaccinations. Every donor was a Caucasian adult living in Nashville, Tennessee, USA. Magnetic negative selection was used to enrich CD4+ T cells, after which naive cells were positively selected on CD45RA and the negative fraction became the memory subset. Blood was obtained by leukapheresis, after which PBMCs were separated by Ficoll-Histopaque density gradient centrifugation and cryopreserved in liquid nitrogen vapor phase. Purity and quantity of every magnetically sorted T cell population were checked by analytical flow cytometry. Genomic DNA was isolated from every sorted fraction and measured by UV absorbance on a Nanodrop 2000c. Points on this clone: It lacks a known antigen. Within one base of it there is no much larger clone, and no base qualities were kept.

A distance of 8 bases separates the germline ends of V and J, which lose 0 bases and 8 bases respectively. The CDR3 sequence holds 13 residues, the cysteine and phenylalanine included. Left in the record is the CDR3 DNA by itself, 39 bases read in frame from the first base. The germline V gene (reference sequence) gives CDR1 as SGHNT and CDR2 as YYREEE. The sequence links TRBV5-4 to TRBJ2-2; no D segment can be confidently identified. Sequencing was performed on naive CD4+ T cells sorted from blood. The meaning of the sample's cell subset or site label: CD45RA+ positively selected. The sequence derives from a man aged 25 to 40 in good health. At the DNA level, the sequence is TGTGCCAGCAGCTTGGACTCTGGGGGGGAGCTGTTTTTT. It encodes CASSLDSGGELFF.